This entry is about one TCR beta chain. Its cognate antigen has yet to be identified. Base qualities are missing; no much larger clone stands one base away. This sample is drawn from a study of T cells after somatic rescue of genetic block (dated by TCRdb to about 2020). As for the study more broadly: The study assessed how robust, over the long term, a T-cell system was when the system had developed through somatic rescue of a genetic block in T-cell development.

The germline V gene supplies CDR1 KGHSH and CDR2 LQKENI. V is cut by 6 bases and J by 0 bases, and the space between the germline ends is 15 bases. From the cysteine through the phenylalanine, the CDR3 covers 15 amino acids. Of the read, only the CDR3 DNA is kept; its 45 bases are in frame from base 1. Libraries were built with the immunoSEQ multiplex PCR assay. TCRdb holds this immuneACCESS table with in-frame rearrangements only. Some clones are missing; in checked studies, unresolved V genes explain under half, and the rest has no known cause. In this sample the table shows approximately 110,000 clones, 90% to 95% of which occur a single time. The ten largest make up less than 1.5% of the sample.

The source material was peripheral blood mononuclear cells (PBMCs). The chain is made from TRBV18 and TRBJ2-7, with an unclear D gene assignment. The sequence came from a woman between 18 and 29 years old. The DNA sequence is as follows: TGTGCCAGCTCTCCGAAGGGCCTCCTCTCCTACGAGCAGTACTTC. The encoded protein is CASSPKGLLSYEQYF.